Described below is a single TCR beta chain sequence and its context. The entry originates in a study of blood T cell repertoires in COVID-19. Original processing methods: Reference gene primer amplification yielded estimated nucleated cell counts. The data were produced by immunoSEQ multiplex PCR, yet TCRdb's version contains in-frame clones alone and is incomplete. V, J and clone size reflect that table, while D and trimming were determined from the DNA. Of about 160,000 clones in the sample, 85% were seen once. The CDR3 sequence is 12 residues long. The germline CDR1 and CDR2 sequences are MDHEN and SYDVKM. Trimming at V came to 5 bases and at J to 7 bases, leaving 3 bases not matched to a gene.

The sequencing sample was made of peripheral blood. The chain uses TRBV28 and TRBJ1-1; 8 bases map to TRBD1. The receptor was derived from a human donor with acute or convalescent COVID-19. The donor label of this sample is uncertain. CDR3 protein: CASSGGQGEAFF. The CDR3 nucleotides read TGTGCCAGCAGTGGTGGACAGGGTGAAGCTTTCTTT. The full variable domain, in which reference TRBV28 and TRBJ1-1 provide the parts outside the CDR3, is DVKVTQSSRYLVKRTGEKVFLECVQDMDHENMFWYRQDPGLGLRLIYFSYDVKMKEKGDIPEGYSVSREKKERFSLILESASTNQTSMYLCASSGGQGEAFFGQGTRLTVV.